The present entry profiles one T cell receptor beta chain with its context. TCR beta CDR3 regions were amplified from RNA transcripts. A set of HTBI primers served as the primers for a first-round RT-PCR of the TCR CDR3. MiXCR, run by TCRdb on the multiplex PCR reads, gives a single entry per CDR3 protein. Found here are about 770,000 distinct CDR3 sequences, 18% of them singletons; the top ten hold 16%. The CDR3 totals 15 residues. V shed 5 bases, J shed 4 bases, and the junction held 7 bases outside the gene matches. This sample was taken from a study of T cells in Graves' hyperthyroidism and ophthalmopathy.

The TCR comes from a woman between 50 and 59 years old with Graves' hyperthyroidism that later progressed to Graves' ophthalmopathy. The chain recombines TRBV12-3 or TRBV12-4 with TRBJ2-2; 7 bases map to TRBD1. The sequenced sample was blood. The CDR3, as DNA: TGTGCCAGCAGTGCCAGGACAGGCGGCACCGGGGAGCTGTTTTTT. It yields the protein CASSARTGGTGELFF.